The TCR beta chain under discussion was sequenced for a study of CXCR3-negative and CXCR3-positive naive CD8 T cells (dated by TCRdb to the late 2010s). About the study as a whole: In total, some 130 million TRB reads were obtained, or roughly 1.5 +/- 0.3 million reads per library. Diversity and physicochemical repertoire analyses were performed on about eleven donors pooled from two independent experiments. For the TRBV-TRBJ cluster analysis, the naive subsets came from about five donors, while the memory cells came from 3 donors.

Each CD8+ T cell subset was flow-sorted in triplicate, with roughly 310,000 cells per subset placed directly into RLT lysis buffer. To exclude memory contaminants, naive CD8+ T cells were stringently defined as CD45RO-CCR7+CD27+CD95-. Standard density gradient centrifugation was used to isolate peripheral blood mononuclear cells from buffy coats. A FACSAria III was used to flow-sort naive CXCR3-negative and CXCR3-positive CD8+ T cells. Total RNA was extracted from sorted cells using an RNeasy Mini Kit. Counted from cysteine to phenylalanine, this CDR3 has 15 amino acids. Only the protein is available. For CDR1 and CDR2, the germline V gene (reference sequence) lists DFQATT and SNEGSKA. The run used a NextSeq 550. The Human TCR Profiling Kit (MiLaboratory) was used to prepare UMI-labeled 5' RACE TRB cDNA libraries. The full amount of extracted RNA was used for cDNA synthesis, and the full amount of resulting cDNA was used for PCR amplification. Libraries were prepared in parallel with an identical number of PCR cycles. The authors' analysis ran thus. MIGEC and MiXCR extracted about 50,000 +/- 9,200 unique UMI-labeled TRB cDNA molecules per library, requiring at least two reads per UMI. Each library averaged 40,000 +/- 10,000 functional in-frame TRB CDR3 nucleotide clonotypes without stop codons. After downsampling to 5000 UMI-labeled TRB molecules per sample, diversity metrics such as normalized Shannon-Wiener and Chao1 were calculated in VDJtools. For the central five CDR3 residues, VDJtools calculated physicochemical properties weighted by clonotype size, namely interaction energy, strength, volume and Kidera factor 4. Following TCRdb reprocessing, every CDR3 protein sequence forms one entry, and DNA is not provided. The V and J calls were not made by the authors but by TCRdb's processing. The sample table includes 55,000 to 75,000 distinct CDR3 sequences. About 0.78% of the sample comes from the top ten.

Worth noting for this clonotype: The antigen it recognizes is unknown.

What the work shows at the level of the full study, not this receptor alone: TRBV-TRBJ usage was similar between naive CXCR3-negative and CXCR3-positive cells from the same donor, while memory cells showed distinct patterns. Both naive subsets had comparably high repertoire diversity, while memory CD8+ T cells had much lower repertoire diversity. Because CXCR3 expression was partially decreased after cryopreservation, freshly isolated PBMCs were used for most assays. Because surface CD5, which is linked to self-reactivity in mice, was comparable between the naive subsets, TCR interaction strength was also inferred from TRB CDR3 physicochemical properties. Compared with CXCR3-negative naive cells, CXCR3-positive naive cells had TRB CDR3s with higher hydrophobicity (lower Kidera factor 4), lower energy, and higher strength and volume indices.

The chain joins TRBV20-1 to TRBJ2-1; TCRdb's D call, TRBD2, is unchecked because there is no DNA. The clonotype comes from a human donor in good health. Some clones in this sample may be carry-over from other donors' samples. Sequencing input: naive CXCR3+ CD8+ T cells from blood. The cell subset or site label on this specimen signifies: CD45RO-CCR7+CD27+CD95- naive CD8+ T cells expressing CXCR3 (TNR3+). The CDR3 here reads CSAPQSLAGGAEQFF.